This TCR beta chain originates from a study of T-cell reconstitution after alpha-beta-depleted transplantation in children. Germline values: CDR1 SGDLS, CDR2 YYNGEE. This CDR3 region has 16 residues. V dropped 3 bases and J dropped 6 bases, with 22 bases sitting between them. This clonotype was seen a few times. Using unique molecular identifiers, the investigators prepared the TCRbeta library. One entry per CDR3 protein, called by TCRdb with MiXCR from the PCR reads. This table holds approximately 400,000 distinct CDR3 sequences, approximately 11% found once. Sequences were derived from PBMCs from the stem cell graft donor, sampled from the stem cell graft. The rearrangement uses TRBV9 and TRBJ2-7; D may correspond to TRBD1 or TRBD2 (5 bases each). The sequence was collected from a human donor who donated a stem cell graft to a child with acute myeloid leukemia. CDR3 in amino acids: CASSDRDGSPLGEQYF. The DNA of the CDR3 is TGTGCCAGCAGCGACCGGGACGGATCCCCCCTCGGCGAGCAGTACTTC.